The source of this T cell receptor (beta chain) is a study of CD8 T cells in ankylosing spondylitis. Study-wide results and limits: In ankylosing spondylitis patients, matched synovial fluid reportedly showed significant enrichment of disease-linked clones. Among TCR beta sequences, a motif of eight highly homologous variants appeared characteristic of ankylosing spondylitis blood. CD8+ by phenotype, disease-linked clones were relatively rare in peripheral blood. Prior work had noted some motif variants in reactive arthritis blood and synovial fluid.

Of note for this clonotype: Its matching antigen is unknown.

Quantitative 5'-RACE with molecular barcodes produced the TCR beta libraries. TCRdb itself ran the 5' RACE reads through MiXCR, one entry per CDR3 protein. Of some 840,000 distinct CDR3 sequences in the sample, approximately 12% were seen once. Germline V gene data show CDR1 as SQVTM and CDR2 as ANQGSEA. There are 11 residues in the CDR3. Trimming took 7 bases from V and 4 from J, leaving 8 bases between them. The chain is built from TRBV29-1 and TRBJ2-1; D not certain. Sequencing was done on a sample of blood, either unsorted or a sorted T cell fraction (not recorded which). The clonotype was recovered from a male donor with ankylosing spondylitis. CDR3 sequence (DNA): TGCAGCGGAGACATTTACAATGAGCAGTTCTTC. This sequence encodes CSGDIYNEQFF.